The 9 T cell receptor beta chains below come from one sample, sequenced in a study of blood T cell repertoires in COVID-19. Produced via immunoSEQ multiplex PCR; TCRdb's table is partial and in-frame only. Altogether some 210,000 clones are present, around 84% being singletons, with the ten largest covering roughly 4.5%. The sample taken for sequencing was PBMCs or T cells enriched from blood (not recorded which). The receptors originated from a man aged 25-40 years with acute COVID-19.

The CDR3 loop reads CAISPRGGRVNTGELFF. CDR3 DNA: TGTGCCATCAGCCCCCGGGGGGGACGCGTGAACACCGGGGAGCTGTTTTTT. V gene TRBV10-3 combines with J gene TRBJ2-2; 8 bases are a match to TRBD2. From germline, CDR1 is ENHRY and CDR2 SYGVKD. V shed 6 bases and J 1 base; nucleotides not matched to a gene: 10. This CDR3 contains 17 residues.

This clone was counted between two and nine times. The CDR3 DNA follows: TGTGCCAGTAGATCTCTGGGAGATTACTATGGCTACACCTTC. As protein: CASRSLGDYYGYTF. The chain employs TRBV19 and TRBJ1-2; the D is unclear. The length of the CDR3 is 14 residues. CDR1 and CDR2 from the germline V gene are LNHDA and SQIVND (reference sequence). V lost 6 bases, J lost 3 bases, and 14 bases lay in between.

The rearrangement uses TRBV7-2 and TRBJ2-7, with no clear D. Deletions cut 1 base from V and 0 bases from J, with 10 bases between. Germline V gene sequence: CDR1 SGHTA, CDR2 FQGNSA. The CDR3 is 15 amino acids. In nucleotides, the CDR3 is TGTGCCAGCAGCTTAGATACTTACAGCTCCTACGAGCAGTACTTC. Its translation: CASSLDTYSSYEQYF.

This chain links TRBV11-1 with TRBJ2-7, with a weak D call TRBD2 (5 bases). CDR3 length equals 14 residues. The V and J ends lost 1 base and 1 base respectively, with 8 bases between them. From germline, CDR1 is SGHAT and CDR2 FQDESV (reference sequence). CDR3 nucleotide sequence: TGTGCCAGCAGCTTAGGGACTGCATCCTACGAGCAGTACTTC. As protein: CASSLGTASYEQYF.

The chain couples TRBV3-1 (or the pseudogene TRBV3-2) to TRBJ1-3; no definite D call. The CDR3 length is 15 residues. The germline CDR1 and CDR2 sequences are LGHDT and YNNKEL (reference sequence). Trimming cost V 1 base and J 0 bases, with 7 bases left between them. The CDR3: CASSQVTASGNTIYF. CDR3 in DNA: TGTGCCAGCAGCCAAGTAACAGCCTCTGGAAACACCATATATTTT.

J is TRBJ1-6 and V is TRBV14; D uncertain. Germline V CDR1 and CDR2: SGHDN, FVKESK. This CDR3 contains 13 residues. Trimming took off 0 bases at V and 9 bases at J, with 6 bases between the two ends. In DNA, the CDR3 is TGTGCCAGCAGCCAAGATCTTAGTTCACCCCTCCACTTT. Encoded protein: CASSQDLSSPLHF.

The V gene is TRBV5-1, the J gene TRBJ1-3, with 9 positions matching TRBD1. This CDR3 has 15 residues. The trim removed 4 bases at V and 4 bases at J, leaving 6 bases unmatched. Germline CDR1 SGHRS, CDR2 YFSETQ. CDR3 sequence reads: CASSPGGQGGNTIYF. The DNA for the CDR3 is TGCGCCAGCAGCCCCGGGGGACAGGGAGGAAACACCATATATTTT.

This chain joins TRBV28 and TRBJ1-2; TRBD1 matches at 7 bases. CDR1 MDHEN and CDR2 SYDVKM come from the germline V gene. The trim removed 6 bases at V and 5 bases at J, leaving 9 bases unmatched. This CDR3 has 14 amino acids. The DNA for the CDR3 is TGTGCCAGCAGGAGAACCGGGACAGCTTATGGCTACACCTTC. Its protein is CASRRTGTAYGYTF.

The V and J genes are TRBV7-3 and TRBJ2-2; TRBD1 might be the D (6 bases). Germline V gene lookup returns CDR1 SGHTA and CDR2 FQGTGA. The CDR3 sequence is 14 residues long. V was pared by 8 bases and J by 0 bases, with 10 bases between. The CDR3 here is CASRGGPNTGELFF. CDR3 nucleotides: TGTGCCAGCCGAGGGGGACCGAACACCGGGGAGCTGTTTTTT.